The 24 T cell receptor beta chains reported below all come from one sample, sequenced in a study of T cell responses to AZD1222 COVID-19 vaccine. The protocol was immunoSEQ multiplex PCR, while the TCRdb copy is restricted to in-frame clones and leaves out a portion. Of about 140,000 clones in the sample, about 91% were seen once. The source material was peripheral blood, sampled on day 0 of AZD1222 vaccination. All receptors come from an adult in good health.

This chain connects TRBV18 to TRBJ1-1; no clear D. The CDR3 is 14 amino acids. The V and J ends lost 4 bases and 1 base respectively, with 10 bases between them. The germline V gene encodes CDR1 KGHSH and CDR2 LQKENI. The CDR3 spells CASSLLGRNTEAFF. The DNA for the CDR3 is TGTGCCAGCTCACTACTCGGCAGGAACACTGAAGCTTTCTTT.

The chain recombines TRBV7-6 with TRBJ2-7; 10 nucleotides align to TRBD2. The CDR3 loop spans 15 amino acids. After removal of 5 bases from V and 0 bases from J, the junction contained 4 bases not matched to a gene. Germline CDR1 SGHVS, CDR2 FNYEAQ. The CDR3: CASSLGTSVSYEQYF. CDR3 nucleotides: TGTGCCAGCAGCCTAGGGACTAGCGTCTCCTACGAGCAGTACTTC.

This chain joins TRBV28 and TRBJ1-6; TRBD1 matches 7 bases. This CDR3 has 12 residues. Germline trimming cut 6 bases from V and 13 bases from J; bases unmatched to any gene: 6. Germline CDR1 is MDHEN and CDR2 is SYDVKM. The CDR3 region is CASSVQGRPLHF. The CDR3 bases are TGTGCCAGCAGCGTACAGGGGCGGCCCCTCCACTTT.

This clone was found once. The junction shows a germline mismatch at one end, possibly a read error. The rearrangement links TRBV5-1 to TRBJ1-3; D is perhaps TRBD1 (6 bases). The CDR3 runs 12 residues. Germline CDR1 reads SGHRS; CDR2 reads YFSETQ. The CDR3 sequence: CASSADTGTANF. The CDR3 coding sequence is TGCGCCAGCAGCGCCGATACAGGGACGGCGAATTTT.

This clone was observed a single time. This chain connects TRBV27 to TRBJ1-1, with D maybe TRBD1 (5 bases). Per the germline V gene, CDR1 is MNHEY and CDR2 is SMNVEV (reference sequence). Trimming took 7 bases from V and 8 from J, leaving 17 bases between them. This CDR3 contains 13 residues. CDR3 amino acids: CASTQRGATEAFF. The CDR3 nucleotides read TGTGCCAGCACTCAGAGAGGGGCCACAGAAGCTTTCTTT.

In the case of this clone: The germline gene is not matched at one end of the junction; a read error may be the cause. The chain is built from TRBV7-7 and TRBJ1-5; no reliable D call. The CDR3 is 13 amino acids. The germline V gene has CDR1 SSHAT and CDR2 FNYEAQ (reference sequence). The CDR3 loop is CASSLDSNQPQHF. The DNA of the CDR3 is TGTGCTAGCAGCTTGGACAGCAATCAGCCCCAGCATTTT.

The chain joins TRBV5-6 to TRBJ2-1; 9 bases map to TRBD2. This CDR3 region has 15 residues. Per the germline V gene, CDR1 is SGHDT and CDR2 is YYEEEE. V shed 3 bases, J shed 4 bases, and the junction held 5 bases outside the gene matches. The CDR3 region is CASSSGTSPYNEQFF. Written as DNA, the CDR3 is TGTGCCAGCAGCTCCGGGACTAGCCCTTACAATGAGCAGTTCTTC. Drawing the rest from reference TRBV5-6 and TRBJ2-1, the complete variable domain is DAGVTQSPTHLIKTRGQQVTLRCSPKSGHDTVSWYQQALGQGPQFIFQYYEEEERQRGNFPDRFSGHQFPNYSSELNVNALLLGDSALYLCASSSGTSPYNEQFFGPGTRLTVL.

V usage is TRBV4-1 and J usage is TRBJ1-5; D may be TRBD1 (6 bases). There are 16 residues in the CDR3. Trimming removed 2 bases from V and 6 bases from J, with 17 bases in between. The germline V gene encodes CDR1 MGHRA and CDR2 YSYEKL. This CDR3 reads CASSQQGPPSLQPQHF. The CDR3 bases are TGCGCCAGCAGCCAACAGGGGCCGCCATCTCTTCAGCCCCAGCATTTT.

This clone was seen only once. The chain couples TRBV28 to TRBJ2-7; D is undetermined. CDR3 length: 10 amino acids. The germline gives CDR1 MDHEN, CDR2 SYDVKM. With 6 bases removed from V and 6 bases from J, the gap between germline ends came to 6 bases. The CDR3 nucleotides are TGTGCCAGCAGCTCTTTCGAGCAGTACTTC. This gives the protein CASSSFEQYF.

This sequence joins TRBV6-5 and TRBJ1-2, with D perhaps matching TRBD1 (6 bases). V shed 6 bases and J shed 7 bases, with 18 bases lying between them. The CDR3 has 14 amino acids. Looked up from germline, CDR1 is MNHEY and CDR2 is SVGAGI. In nucleotides, the CDR3 is TGTGCCAGCAGAACTAACGGGGGCCGAACTGGCTACACCTTC. Translated, it gives CASRTNGGRTGYTF.

This chain connects TRBV27 to TRBJ2-1; possible D gene TRBD2, 6 bases. Germline assignment: CDR1 MNHEY and CDR2 SMNVEV (reference sequence). V was trimmed by 3 bases and J by 4 bases, leaving 22 bases between them. This CDR3 spans 18 amino acids. Written as DNA, the CDR3 is TGTGCCAGCAGTTTCCCCCCATCAGCGGAGGGGTTGTACAATGAGCAGTTCTTC. This encodes CASSFPPSAEGLYNEQFF.

This sequence joins TRBV15 and TRBJ1-5, with no clear D. Germline loops: CDR1 LNHNV, CDR2 YYDKDF (reference sequence). This CDR3 has 15 residues. V lost 0 bases and J lost 4, with 10 bases in between. The CDR3, as DNA: TGTGCCACCAGCAGAGACCCAAAAGGGAATCAGCCCCAGCATTTT. Residues: CATSRDPKGNQPQHF.

The J gene is TRBJ2-1, the V gene TRBV2; D assignment may be TRBD1 or TRBD2 (5 bases each). Trimming removed 8 bases from V and 8 bases from J, with 19 bases in between. The CDR3 spans 14 residues. CDR1 is SNHLY and CDR2 is FYNNEI in the germline V gene. CDR3 sequence (DNA): TGTGCCAGCCGTTTGGGACCGACTGTAGATGAGCAGTTCTTC. Amino acids: CASRLGPTVDEQFF.

The chain employs TRBV27 and TRBJ1-5; a weak D match, TRBD1 (5 bases). The CDR3 has 17 amino acids. The germline V gene encodes CDR1 MNHEY and CDR2 SMNVEV (reference sequence). Trimming cost V 6 bases and J 6 bases, with 24 bases left between them. CDR3 amino acids: CASRPETVGRVRQPQHF. The DNA for the CDR3 is TGTGCCAGCAGACCAGAGACAGTCGGGAGGGTGCGTCAGCCCCAGCATTTT.

This clone was observed once. The chain couples TRBV7-9 to TRBJ1-5; the D gene is possibly TRBD1 (5 bases). The V gene's germline CDR1 is SEHNR and CDR2 FQNEAQ (reference sequence). V was clipped by 5 bases and J by 2 bases, with 10 bases between them. The CDR3 consists of 14 residues. The DNA of the CDR3 is TGTGCCAGCAGCCAGCGGGGGGGCAATCAGCCCCAGCATTTT. Translation: CASSQRGGNQPQHF.

V gene TRBV19 combines with J gene TRBJ1-1, with D unresolved. V was pared by 2 bases and J by 0 bases, with 16 bases between. The CDR3 has 17 residues. Germline loops: CDR1 LNHDA, CDR2 SQIVND (reference sequence). Written as DNA, the CDR3 is TGTGCCAGTAGTATATTGGGGTATGGCACGCTGAACACTGAAGCTTTCTTT. Protein: CASSILGYGTLNTEAFF.

DNA for the CDR3: TGTGCCAGCGGCTCGGACCTAATTGGTGGGTCACCCCTCCACTTT. It is translated as CASGSDLIGGSPLHF. The chain couples TRBV2 to TRBJ1-6; the D is unclear. Germline CDR1 and CDR2: SNHLY and FYNNEI. This CDR3 has 15 residues. The germline V and J ends were trimmed by 8 bases and 10 bases, with 21 bases remaining between them.

The V and J genes are TRBV5-1 and TRBJ1-6; possibly TRBD1 for D (5 bases). Germline V CDR1 and CDR2: SGHRS, YFSETQ. V gave up 0 bases and J gave up 11 bases, with 12 bases separating them. The CDR3 extends over 14 amino acids. This CDR3 reads CASSLDGGVAPLHF. The CDR3 nucleotides read TGCGCCAGCAGCTTGGACGGGGGTGTTGCACCCCTCCACTTT.

This chain uses TRBV29-1 with TRBJ2-7; D possibly corresponds to TRBD1 (5 bases). In germline, CDR1 is SQVTM, CDR2 ANQGSEA. The CDR3 is made up of 12 amino acids. With 3 bases removed from V and 1 base from J, the gap between germline ends came to 7 bases. CDR3 bases: TGCAGCGTTGATCAGGGTTCCTACGAGCAGTACTTC. It translates to CSVDQGSYEQYF.

The V call is TRBV19, the J call TRBJ1-6; no reliable D call. The CDR3 length is 14 residues. Germline loops: CDR1 LNHDA, CDR2 SQIVND (reference sequence). The V end lost 5 bases, the J end lost 10 bases, and 15 bases lay between the germline ends. CDR3 DNA sequence: TGTGCCAGTAGTCCGTTGATGGCAGGCTCACCCCTCCACTTT. It is translated as CASSPLMAGSPLHF.

The chain couples TRBV11-2 to TRBJ1-6; D is possibly TRBD1 (5 bases). Germline CDR1 and CDR2: SGHAT and FQNNGV. The CDR3 is made up of 13 amino acids. V lost 5 bases and J 11 bases, leaving 13 bases between the germline ends. CDR3 amino acids: CASSPGIGAPLHF. The CDR3 DNA reads as TGTGCCAGCAGCCCGGGGATAGGGGCACCCCTCCACTTT.

This rearrangement joins TRBV18 to TRBJ2-1; D may be TRBD1 (5 bases). The CDR3 runs to 13 residues. The germline CDR1 and CDR2 sequences are KGHSH and LQKENI. Trimming shortened V by 2 bases and J by 5 bases, and 7 bases separated the two germline ends. CDR3 nucleotides: TGTGCCAGCTCACCAGACAGAGACAATGAGCAGTTCTTC. This sequence encodes CASSPDRDNEQFF.

The chain's CDR3 is CASSHLESVYF. CDR3 sequence (DNA): TGTGCCAGCAGCCATCTGGAATCGGTCTACTTC. The chain uses TRBV3-1 (or the pseudogene TRBV3-2) and TRBJ2-7; no reliable D call. CDR1 is LGHDT, CDR2 YNNKEL, per germline (reference sequence). Trimming removed 3 bases at V and 13 bases at J, with 13 bases between. The CDR3 extends over 11 amino acids.

V usage is TRBV7-9 and J usage is TRBJ1-1; no firm D call. This CDR3 has 13 amino acids. The V end lost 1 base, the J end lost 4 bases, and 7 bases lay between the germline ends. CDR1 SEHNR and CDR2 FQNEAQ come from the germline V gene (reference sequence). The CDR3 DNA follows: TGTGCCAGCAGCTTAGGTCAGAGCACTGAAGCTTTCTTT. It specifies CASSLGQSTEAFF. Variable domain in full (rest from reference TRBV7-9 and TRBJ1-1): DTGVSQNPRHKITKRGQNVTFRCDPISEHNRLYWYRQTLGQGPEFLTYFQNEAQLEKSRLLSDRFSAERPKGSFSTLEIQRTEQGDSAMYLCASSLGQSTEAFFGQGTRLTVV.